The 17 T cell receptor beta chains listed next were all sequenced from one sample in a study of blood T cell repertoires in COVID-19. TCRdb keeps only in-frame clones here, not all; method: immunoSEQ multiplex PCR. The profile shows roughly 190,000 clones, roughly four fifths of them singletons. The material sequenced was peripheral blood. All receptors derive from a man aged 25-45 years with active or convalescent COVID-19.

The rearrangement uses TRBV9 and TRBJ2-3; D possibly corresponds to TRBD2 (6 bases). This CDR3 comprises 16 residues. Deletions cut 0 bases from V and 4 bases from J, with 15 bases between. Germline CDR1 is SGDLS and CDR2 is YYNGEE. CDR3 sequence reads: CASSVVSKGGPDTQYF. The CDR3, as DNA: TGTGCCAGCAGCGTAGTAAGTAAGGGAGGCCCAGATACGCAGTATTTT.

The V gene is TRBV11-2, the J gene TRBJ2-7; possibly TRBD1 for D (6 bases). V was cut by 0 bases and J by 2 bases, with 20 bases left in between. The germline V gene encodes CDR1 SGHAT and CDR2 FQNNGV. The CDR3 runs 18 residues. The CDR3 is CASSLEIPRGKRPYEQYF. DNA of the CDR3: TGTGCCAGCAGCTTAGAGATCCCGAGGGGGAAACGGCCCTACGAGCAGTACTTC.

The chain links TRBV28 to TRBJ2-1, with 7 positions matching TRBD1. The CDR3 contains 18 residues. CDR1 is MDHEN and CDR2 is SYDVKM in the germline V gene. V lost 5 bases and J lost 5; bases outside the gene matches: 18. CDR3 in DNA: TGTGCCAGCAGTCTTGCACCGGGACAGCAGGGCATTAACAATGAGCAGTTCTTC. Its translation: CASSLAPGQQGINNEQFF.

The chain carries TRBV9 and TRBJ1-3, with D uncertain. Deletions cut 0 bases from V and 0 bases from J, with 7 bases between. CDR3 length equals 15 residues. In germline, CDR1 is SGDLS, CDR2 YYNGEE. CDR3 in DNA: TGTGCCAGCAGCGTAGAGTGGAGCTCTGGAAACACCATATATTTT. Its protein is CASSVEWSSGNTIYF.

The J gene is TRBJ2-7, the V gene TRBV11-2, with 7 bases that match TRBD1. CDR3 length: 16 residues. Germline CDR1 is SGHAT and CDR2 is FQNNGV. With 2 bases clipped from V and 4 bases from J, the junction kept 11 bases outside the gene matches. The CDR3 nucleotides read TGTGCCAGCAGCTTAATGGTAGTAGGGGGCGCGTACGAGCAGTACTTC. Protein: CASSLMVVGGAYEQYF.

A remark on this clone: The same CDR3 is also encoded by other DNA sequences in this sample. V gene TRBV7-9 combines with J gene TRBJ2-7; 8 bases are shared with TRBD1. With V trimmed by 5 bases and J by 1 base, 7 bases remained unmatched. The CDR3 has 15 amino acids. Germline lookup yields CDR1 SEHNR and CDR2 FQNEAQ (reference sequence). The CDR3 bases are TGTGCCAGCAGCCCGCAGGGGGCCCCGTCCTACGAGCAGTACTTC. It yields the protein CASSPQGAPSYEQYF.

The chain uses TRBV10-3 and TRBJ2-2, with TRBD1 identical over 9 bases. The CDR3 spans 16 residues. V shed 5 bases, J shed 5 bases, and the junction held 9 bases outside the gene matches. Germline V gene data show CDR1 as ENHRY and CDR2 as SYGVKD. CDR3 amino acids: CAISPADRGRTGELFF. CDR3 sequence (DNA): TGTGCCATCAGTCCGGCGGACAGGGGAAGAACCGGGGAGCTGTTTTTT.

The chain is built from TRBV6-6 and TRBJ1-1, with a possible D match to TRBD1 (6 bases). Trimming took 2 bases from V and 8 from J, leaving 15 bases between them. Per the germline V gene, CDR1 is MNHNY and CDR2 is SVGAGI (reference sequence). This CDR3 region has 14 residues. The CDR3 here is CASSYGTERGEAFF. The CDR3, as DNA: TGTGCCAGCAGTTACGGGACCGAAAGGGGGGAAGCTTTCTTT.

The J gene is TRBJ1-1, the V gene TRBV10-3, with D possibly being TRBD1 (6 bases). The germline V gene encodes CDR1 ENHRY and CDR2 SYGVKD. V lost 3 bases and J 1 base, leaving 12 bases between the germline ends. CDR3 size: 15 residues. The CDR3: CAISESDRTNTEAFF. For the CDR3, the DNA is TGTGCCATCAGTGAATCCGACAGGACGAACACTGAAGCTTTCTTT.

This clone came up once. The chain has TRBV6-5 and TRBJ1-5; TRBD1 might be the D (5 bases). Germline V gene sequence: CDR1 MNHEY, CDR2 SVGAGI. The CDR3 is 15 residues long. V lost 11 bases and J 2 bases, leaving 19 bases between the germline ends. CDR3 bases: TGTGCCTCAAGGGGAGGGGCTGAAGGCAATCAGCCCCAGCATTTT. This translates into CASRGGAEGNQPQHF.

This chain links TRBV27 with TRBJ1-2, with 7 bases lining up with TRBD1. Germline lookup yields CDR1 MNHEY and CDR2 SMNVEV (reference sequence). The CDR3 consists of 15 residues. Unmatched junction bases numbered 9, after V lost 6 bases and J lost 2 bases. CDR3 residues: CASRVQGTLNYGYTF. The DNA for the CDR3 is TGTGCCAGCAGGGTACAGGGGACTCTGAACTATGGCTACACCTTC.

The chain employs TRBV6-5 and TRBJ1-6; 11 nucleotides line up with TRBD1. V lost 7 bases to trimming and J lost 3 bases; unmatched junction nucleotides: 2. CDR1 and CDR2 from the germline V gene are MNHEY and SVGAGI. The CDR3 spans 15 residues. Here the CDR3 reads CASTGTGGYNSPLHF. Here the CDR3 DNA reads TGTGCCAGCACTGGGACAGGGGGCTATAATTCACCCCTCCACTTT.

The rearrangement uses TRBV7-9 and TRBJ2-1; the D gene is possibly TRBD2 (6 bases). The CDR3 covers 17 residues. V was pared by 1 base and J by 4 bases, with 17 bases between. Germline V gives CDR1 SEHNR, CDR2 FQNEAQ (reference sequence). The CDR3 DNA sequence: TGTGCCAGCAGCTTAGGGACCCTGATGGGAGGATACAATGAGCAGTTCTTC. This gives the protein CASSLGTLMGGYNEQFF.

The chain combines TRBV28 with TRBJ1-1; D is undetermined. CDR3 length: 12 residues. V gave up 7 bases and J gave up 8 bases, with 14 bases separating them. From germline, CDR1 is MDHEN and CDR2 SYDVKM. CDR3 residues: CASNNWGGEAFF. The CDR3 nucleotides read TGTGCCAGCAACAATTGGGGAGGAGAAGCTTTCTTT.

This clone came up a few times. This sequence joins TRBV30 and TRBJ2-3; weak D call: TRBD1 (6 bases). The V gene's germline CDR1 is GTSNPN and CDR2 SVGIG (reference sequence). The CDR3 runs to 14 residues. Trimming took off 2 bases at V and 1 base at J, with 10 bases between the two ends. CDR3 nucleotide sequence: TGTGCCTGGAGTAAGACAGGAGGCACAGATACGCAGTATTTT. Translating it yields CAWSKTGGTDTQYF.

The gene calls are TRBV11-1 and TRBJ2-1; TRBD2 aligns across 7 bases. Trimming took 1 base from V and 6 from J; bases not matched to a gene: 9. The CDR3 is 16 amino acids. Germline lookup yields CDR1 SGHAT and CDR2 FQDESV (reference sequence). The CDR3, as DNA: TGTGCCAGCAGCTTAGGGATGGGGGGGGATATCAATGAGCAGTTCTTC. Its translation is CASSLGMGGDINEQFF.

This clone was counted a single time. This CDR3 reads CASSPPGTVEAFF. The CDR3 bases are TGTGCCAGCAGCCCGCCTGGGACAGTTGAAGCTTTCTTT. V gene TRBV14 combines with J gene TRBJ1-1; 7 bases match TRBD1. V shed 4 bases and J 7 bases; nucleotides not matched to a gene: 6. Germline CDR1 SGHDN, CDR2 FVKESK. CDR3 length: 13 residues.